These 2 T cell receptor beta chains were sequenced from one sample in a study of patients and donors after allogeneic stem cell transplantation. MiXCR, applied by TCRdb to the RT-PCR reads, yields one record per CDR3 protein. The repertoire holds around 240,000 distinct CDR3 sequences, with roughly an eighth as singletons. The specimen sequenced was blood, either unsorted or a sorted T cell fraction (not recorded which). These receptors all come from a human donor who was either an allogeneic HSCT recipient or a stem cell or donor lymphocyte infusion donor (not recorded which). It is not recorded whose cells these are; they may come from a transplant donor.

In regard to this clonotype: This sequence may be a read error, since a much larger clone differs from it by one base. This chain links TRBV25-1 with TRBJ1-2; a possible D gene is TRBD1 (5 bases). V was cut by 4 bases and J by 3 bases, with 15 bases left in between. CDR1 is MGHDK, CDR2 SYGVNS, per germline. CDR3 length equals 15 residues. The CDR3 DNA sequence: TGTGCCAGCAGTGGGAAGGTGGCGGGGGACTATGGCTACACCTTC. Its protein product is CASSGKVAGDYGYTF.

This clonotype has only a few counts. This CDR3 reads CASSFGLGESPLHF. In DNA, the CDR3 is TGTGCCAGCAGTTTCGGCCTTGGGGAATCACCCCTCCACTTT. The chain has TRBV12-3 or TRBV12-4 and TRBJ1-6; D call uncertain. This CDR3 comprises 14 residues. The V end lost 3 bases, the J end lost 10 bases, and 13 bases lay between the germline ends.